This T cell receptor (beta chain) comes out of a study of T cell repertoires in breast cancer. Study as a whole: Healthy controls: nine donors.

This CDR3 has 13 amino acids. Trimming removed 5 bases at V and 0 bases at J, with 7 bases between. Germline V gene data show CDR1 as SGHTA and CDR2 as FQGNSA. A few counts support this clonotype. Its specificity is unknown. Blocking oligonucleotides added to a second nested PCR suppressed unpaired genes. TCRdb processed the emulsion pairing reads anew with MiXCR; each CDR3 protein has one entry. Of about 40,000 distinct CDR3 sequences listed, 45% are singletons. The expanded emulsion RT-PCR method captured paired alpha and beta chains from CD8+ T cells. Regarding the study as a whole: Clone recovery by emulsion RT-PCR was skewed, so it was considered qualitative. Eight TRBV7 primers may have caused mispriming bias toward TRBV7 in shared TCRs.

This receptor was identified in a pool of human donors with breast cancer or a healthy control (not recorded which). V and J are TRBV7-2 and TRBJ1-1; D not certain. Sequencing input: CD8+ T cells. CDR3 DNA: TGTGCCAGCAGCCGCAGTATGAACACTGAAGCTTTCTTT. Amino acids: CASSRSMNTEAFF.